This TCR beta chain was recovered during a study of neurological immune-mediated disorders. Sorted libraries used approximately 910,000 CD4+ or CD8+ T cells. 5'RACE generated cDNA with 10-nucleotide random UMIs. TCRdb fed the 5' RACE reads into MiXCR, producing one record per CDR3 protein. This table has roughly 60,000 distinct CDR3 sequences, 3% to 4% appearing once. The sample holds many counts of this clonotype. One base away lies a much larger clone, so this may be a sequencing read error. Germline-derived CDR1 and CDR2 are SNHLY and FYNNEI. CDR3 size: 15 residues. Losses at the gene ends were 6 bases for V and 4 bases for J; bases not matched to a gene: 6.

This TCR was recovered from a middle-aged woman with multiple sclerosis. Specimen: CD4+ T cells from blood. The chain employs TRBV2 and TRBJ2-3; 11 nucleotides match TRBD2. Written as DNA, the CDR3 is TGTGCCAGCAGACGACTAGCGGGGACGGCAGATACGCAGTATTTT. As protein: CASRRLAGTADTQYF.